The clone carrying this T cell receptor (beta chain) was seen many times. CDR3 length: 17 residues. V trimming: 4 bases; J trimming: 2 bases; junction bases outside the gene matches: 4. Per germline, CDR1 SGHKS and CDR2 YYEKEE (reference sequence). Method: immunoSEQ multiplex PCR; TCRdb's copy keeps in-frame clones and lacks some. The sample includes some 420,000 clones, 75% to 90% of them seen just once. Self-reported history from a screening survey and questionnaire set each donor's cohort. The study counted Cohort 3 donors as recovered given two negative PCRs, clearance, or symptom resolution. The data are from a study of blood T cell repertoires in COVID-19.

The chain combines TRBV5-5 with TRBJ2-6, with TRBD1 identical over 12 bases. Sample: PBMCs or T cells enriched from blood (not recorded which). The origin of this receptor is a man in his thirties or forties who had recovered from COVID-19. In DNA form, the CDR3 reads TGTGCCAGCAGCAAAGGGACAGGGGGCACTGGGGCCAACGTCCTGACTTTC. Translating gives CASSKGTGGTGANVLTF. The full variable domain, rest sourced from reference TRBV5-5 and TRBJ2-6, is DAGVTQSPTHLIKTRGQQVTLRCSPISGHKSVSWYQQVLGQGPQFIFQYYEKEERGRGNFPDRFSARQFPNYSSELNVNALLLGDSALYLCASSKGTGGTGANVLTFGAGSRLTVL.